The clone carrying this TCR beta chain was recorded many times. As yet, its antigen is unknown. TCRdb used MiXCR to reprocess the 5' RACE reads, holding one entry per CDR3 protein. The data contain 250,000 to 350,000 distinct CDR3 sequences, around 21% of them singletons. These data come from a study of CD8 T cells in ankylosing spondylitis. The study, taken as a whole, reports: The clones that were linked to disease were reported to be significantly enriched in matched synovial fluid samples from ankylosing spondylitis patients.

In germline, CDR1 is SQVTM, CDR2 ANQGSEA. The germline V and J ends were trimmed by 6 bases and 9 bases, with 24 bases remaining between them. This CDR3 spans 15 amino acids. The chain has TRBV29-1 and TRBJ2-1; D not resolved. The receptor was isolated from a female donor with ankylosing spondylitis or in good health (not recorded which). The sequenced sample was blood, either unsorted or a sorted T cell fraction (not recorded which). CDR3 coding DNA: TGCAGCGTAGAGATTCTAGGTACCGTAATTGGTGAGCAGTTCTTC. As protein: CSVEILGTVIGEQFF.